Following are 17 T cell receptor beta chains from one sample sequenced in a study of T cells in Graves' hyperthyroidism and ophthalmopathy. RNA transcripts served as the template for amplifying TCR beta CDR3 regions. The HTBI primer set served for first-round RT-PCR of the TCR CDR3. TCRdb re-called the multiplex PCR reads with MiXCR, one entry per CDR3 protein. Here the sample spans around 690,000 distinct CDR3 sequences, approximately 15% being singletons. The sequencing sample was made of blood. These receptors were obtained from a man between 45 and 60 years old with Graves' hyperthyroidism.

This clonotype showed up just a few times. The chain is built from TRBV29-1 and TRBJ2-7, with D possibly matching TRBD2 (5 bases). CDR1 is SQVTM, CDR2 ANQGSEA, per germline. The CDR3 contains 11 residues. V was shortened by 4 bases and J by 7 bases, with 11 bases between the two germline ends. The CDR3 loop is CSVGTPREQYF. The CDR3 bases are TGCAGCGTTGGGACTCCGAGGGAGCAGTACTTC.

This clonotype was seen ten or more times. The chain combines TRBV27 with TRBJ2-1; 10 bases align to TRBD2. The germline V gene encodes CDR1 MNHEY and CDR2 SMNVEV (reference sequence). The V gene end was trimmed by 10 bases and the J gene end by 1 base; junction bases not matched to a gene: 16. This CDR3 spans 18 amino acids. CDR3 nucleotides: TGTGCCAACCTTAGCGGGAGGATGCGAAAAATATCCTACAATGAGCAGTTCTTC. Translating it yields CANLSGRMRKISYNEQFF.

The V gene is TRBV19, the J gene TRBJ1-5, with TRBD1 matching over 7 bases. Germline lookup yields CDR1 LNHDA and CDR2 SQIVND (reference sequence). V lost 3 bases and J lost 2; bases outside the gene matches: 7. The CDR3 spans 16 residues. CDR3 amino acids: CASSIPTGLGNQPQHF. Here the CDR3 DNA reads TGTGCCAGTAGTATCCCGACAGGGTTAGGCAATCAGCCCCAGCATTTT.

This clonotype was detected only a few times. V usage is TRBV27 and J usage is TRBJ1-5, with 7 bases identical to TRBD1. Germline V gene data show CDR1 as MNHEY and CDR2 as SMNVEV (reference sequence). The CDR3 has 14 residues. Germline trimming cut 6 bases from V and 3 bases from J; bases unmatched to any gene: 5. The CDR3 region has the DNA TGTGCCAGCAGGTATACAGGGGCCAATCAGCCCCAGCATTTT. Translating gives CASRYTGANQPQHF.

A remark on this clonotype: Germline and junction disagree at one end, which may indicate a read error. This chain links TRBV6-9 with TRBJ2-1; D uncertain. Germline V CDR1 and CDR2: MNHGY, SVAAGI. This CDR3 region has 16 residues. CDR3 in DNA: TGTGCCAGCAGTTACGAAGTGGGCCTGACCTACAATGAGCGGTTCTTC. Encoded protein: CASSYEVGLTYNERFF.

This clonotype has at least ten counts. The rearrangement links TRBV12-3 or TRBV12-4 to TRBJ2-3, with 13 bases lining up with TRBD2. The CDR3 consists of 17 residues. J was trimmed by 5 bases and V by 6 bases; bases with no gene match: 11. The CDR3 sequence: CASSRTRTSGRIDTQYF. The CDR3 DNA is TGTGCCAGCAGCCGCACCCGGACTAGCGGGAGAATAGATACGCAGTATTTT.

This clonotype was detected many times. The chain couples TRBV3-1 to TRBJ1-1; unclear D gene. The V and J ends lost 0 bases and 3 bases respectively, with 14 bases between them. There are 16 residues in the CDR3. The V gene's germline CDR1 is LGHDT and CDR2 YNNKEL (reference sequence). The CDR3 spells CASSQEEFGEYTEAFF. As DNA, the CDR3 is TGTGCCAGCAGCCAAGAGGAATTTGGGGAGTACACTGAAGCTTTCTTT.

Many counts were recorded for this clonotype. The chain links TRBV4-1 to TRBJ2-5; 10 bases agree with TRBD1. Germline V gene lookup returns CDR1 MGHRA and CDR2 YSYEKL. This CDR3 has 16 amino acids. V lost 6 bases, J lost 1 base, and 8 bases stayed unmatched. The CDR3 spells CASSVRDRGIQETQYF. As DNA, the CDR3 is TGCGCCAGCAGTGTCCGGGACAGGGGCATCCAAGAGACCCAGTACTTC.

This clonotype was detected ten times or more. V is TRBV7-9 and J is TRBJ2-7, with D unclear. The length of the CDR3 is 12 residues. Germline-derived CDR1 and CDR2 are SEHNR and FQNEAQ (reference sequence). V shed 1 base and J shed 3 bases, with 4 bases lying between them. The CDR3 DNA reads TGTGCCAGCAGCTTAGGAGTCTACGAGCAGTACTTC. Amino acid sequence: CASSLGVYEQYF.

The V and J genes are TRBV3-1 and TRBJ2-7; D not certain. V was shortened by 4 bases and J by 7 bases, with 17 bases between the two germline ends. The CDR3 contains 14 residues. Germline CDR1 LGHDT, CDR2 YNNKEL (reference sequence). CDR3 amino acids: CASSLHGQRWEQYF. CDR3 nucleotide sequence: TGTGCCAGCAGCCTACACGGCCAGCGCTGGGAGCAGTACTTC.

The J gene is TRBJ2-1, the V gene TRBV7-3; 9 bases are shared with TRBD2. Germline V gives CDR1 SGHTA, CDR2 FQGTGA. The CDR3 totals 15 residues. Trimming removed 5 bases from V and 7 bases from J; junction bases left unmatched: 9. The CDR3, as DNA: TGTGCCAGCAGCCGACTTAGCGGGAGTAGGAATGAGCAGTTCTTC. This translates into CASSRLSGSRNEQFF.

This clonotype was seen repeatedly, ten times or more. The J gene is TRBJ1-1, the V gene TRBV28; tentative D call: TRBD1 (5 bases). V shed 6 bases and J shed 3 bases, with 14 bases lying between them. This CDR3 is built from 14 residues. Germline assignment: CDR1 MDHEN and CDR2 SYDVKM. The CDR3 reads CASRSGTVDTEAFF. In nucleotides, the CDR3 is TGTGCCAGCAGGTCGGGGACCGTAGACACTGAAGCTTTCTTT.

The chain links TRBV7-9 to TRBJ2-1, with 12 bases identical to TRBD2. CDR3 size: 14 residues. Germline CDR1 reads SEHNR; CDR2 reads FQNEAQ (reference sequence). Unmatched junction bases numbered 3, after V lost 4 bases and J lost 8 bases. The CDR3 is CASSSTSGSDEQFF. CDR3 sequence (DNA): TGTGCCAGCAGCTCGACTAGCGGGAGCGATGAGCAGTTCTTC.

A remark on this clonotype: A single base separates this from a much larger clone, so it may be a read error. DNA of the CDR3: TGTGCCAGCAGTTTATCGCCGGGCTCCTACCATGAGCAGTTCTTC. Encoded protein: CASSLSPGSYHEQFF. The genes are TRBV27 and TRBJ2-1; D gene ambiguous. The CDR3 has 15 amino acids. From germline, CDR1 is MNHEY and CDR2 SMNVEV (reference sequence).

Here the CDR3 reads CASRVAGGYNEQFF. DNA for the CDR3: TGTGCCAGTAGAGTGGCGGGAGGGTACAATGAGCAGTTCTTC. This chain links TRBV19 with TRBJ2-1; TRBD2 agrees at 9 bases. Germline V gene data show CDR1 as LNHDA and CDR2 as SQIVND (reference sequence). J gave up 4 bases and V 6 bases, and 4 bases lay outside the gene matches. The CDR3 runs to 14 residues.

Notes on this clonotype: Possible read error: a much larger clone is one base away. The V call is TRBV7-2, the J call TRBJ2-2; D uncertain. The V gene's germline CDR1 is SGHTA and CDR2 FQGNSA. The CDR3 has 11 residues. V shed 6 bases and J shed 7 bases, with 6 bases lying between them. The CDR3 DNA reads as TGTGCCAGCAGGTTGAACGGGGAGCTGTTTTTT. This translates into CASRLNGELFF.

The sample holds many counts of this clonotype. The V gene is TRBV28, the J gene TRBJ2-2, with 11 bases matching TRBD1. The V gene's germline CDR1 is MDHEN and CDR2 SYDVKM. The CDR3 contains 17 residues. J lost 0 bases, V lost 5 bases, and 5 bases had no gene match. CDR3 DNA sequence: TGTGCCAGCAGTGGATGGACAGGGGGCGCGAACACCGGGGAGCTGTTTTTT. Its protein product is CASSGWTGGANTGELFF.